This T cell receptor (beta chain) was documented in a study of blood T cell repertoires in COVID-19. Study as a whole: The study drew acute and convalescent COVID-19 samples from the United States, Italy and Spain.

J was trimmed by 1 base and V by 6 bases; bases with no gene match: 6. Germline values: CDR1 MNHEY, CDR2 SVGEGT. This CDR3 contains 15 residues. This clone was counted a few times. Repertoires were generated with immunoSEQ multiplex PCR, while TCRdb's copy carries only in-frame clones and drops some. The repertoire holds over 110,000 clones, with about 76% as singletons. V is TRBV6-2 or TRBV6-3 and J is TRBJ1-5; 7 nucleotides line up with TRBD1. Input material: peripheral blood. The sequence was obtained from a human donor in a cohort sampled during active COVID-19. CDR3: CASSDRGGSNQPQHF. CDR3 DNA: TGTGCCAGCAGCGACAGAGGGGGCAGCAATCAGCCCCAGCATTTT.